This T cell receptor beta chain was sequenced for a study of a mutant IDH1 vaccine in newly diagnosed glioma (TCRdb year 2021). General notes on the study: Patients were given eight vaccinations, in weeks 1, 3, 5, 7, 11, 15, 19 and 23, which matched visits V03 through V10. Vaccination was initiated 4-6 weeks after radiotherapy alone, or concurrently with temozolomide cycles in the chemotherapy-containing groups. The approximately 32 treated patients were roughly 62% male and 37.5% female, with a mean age of around 40 years. Prior to enrollment, standard therapy consisting of radiotherapy alone, temozolomide alone, or radiochemotherapy with temozolomide had been administered to patients, with the combination being received by most patients. Six visits were used for peripheral blood collection: V03 (baseline), V05, V07, V10, V12 and V13. For exploratory analyses, fewer than 30 treated patients had longitudinal TCRB deep sequencing done wherever samples were available.

The CDR3 has 14 amino acids, counting the end cysteine and phenylalanine. The kept DNA is CDR3 alone, 42 bases in frame from the first base. V gives up 5 bases and J gives up 2 bases, and the segment between their germline ends measures 12 bases. CDR1 and CDR2 are read off the germline V gene (reference sequence) as SEHNR and FQNEAQ. Reading the label with the study, this specimen's time point is: week 23, last vaccination. Every vaccine dose consisted of 300 ug of a 20-mer mutant IDH1 peptide in Montanide, administered subcutaneously together with topical imiquimod. All donors had newly diagnosed IDH1-mutant astrocytomas of WHO grade 3 or 4 that showed loss of nuclear ATRX. The samples were drawn from NOA16, a multicentre, single-arm, open-label phase I trial in Germany that tested a mutant IDH1 peptide vaccine in humans for the first time. The DNeasy Blood and Tissue Kit was used to extract genomic DNA from EDTA blood for TCRB sequencing.

The protocol used for the library was the immunoSEQ multiplex PCR assay. The hsTCRB Kit was used according to the manufacturer's protocol to amplify rearranged TCR beta chain sequences. Sequencing of TCRB libraries was carried out on an Illumina MiSeq. Per the original workflow: Demultiplexing, trimming and gene mapping were performed with the kit vendor's proprietary platform. TCRdb provides this immuneACCESS table in a form limited to in-frame rearrangements. Some clones are lacking; in checked studies, under half of them reflect an unresolved V gene, and why the rest are absent is not known. The DNA gave D and trimming, while V, J and clone size come from that table. The sample yields 60,000 or so clones; roughly three quarters were counted once. Roughly 8.4% of the sample lies in the top ten. Notes on this clone: Its antigen remains unidentified. The input lacks base qualities; no much larger clone sits a single base away.

What the study reported, not specific to this receptor: Selection of PBMC samples for TCRB deep sequencing was based on availability. No apparent relationship was observed between pseudoprogression and alterations in the top peripheral T cell clonotypes detected by TCRB sequencing. It was noted by the authors that analyses of patient blood samples could not be reproduced owing to sample limitations. Across multiple MHC alleles, vaccine-induced immune responses were seen in more than 80% of patients.

The receptor comes from a woman between 40 and 50 years old with glioma. Some clones in this sample may be carry-over from other donors' samples. Recombination joined TRBV7-9 with TRBJ1-1, with TRBD1 as a weak D call on 5 bases. The source was PBMCs, collected from a glioma patient whose treatment included an IDH1 peptide vaccine. The CDR3 is CASSPAGGNTEAFF. The DNA sequence is as follows: TGTGCCAGCAGCCCGGCCGGGGGAAACACTGAAGCTTTCTTT.